The rows below give T cell receptor beta chains drawn from one sample of a study of ipilimumab plus nivolumab after autologous stem cell transplantation. Repertoires were generated with immunoSEQ multiplex PCR, while TCRdb's copy carries only in-frame clones and drops some. The table lists about 700 clones, about 76% of them singletons. The sample consisted of PBMCs, taken in a trial of ipilimumab plus nivolumab as post-transplant consolidation. The receptors here all came from a male donor with multiple myeloma. Each CDR3 is given with its conserved first and last residue.

15,TRBV30,CAWRVLQGRGTEAFF
12,TRBV29-1,CSVKDNSYEQYF
14,TRBV28,CASGTGGGNQPQHF
15,TRBV5-1,CASSSLAGLNTEAFF
14,TRBV11-1,CASGKTGGVHEQYF
11,TRBV27,CASGSQYEQYF
15,TRBV7-8,CASSLMGRSNQPQHF
17,TRBV2,CASSGSSRREGVDEQFF
14,TRBV29-1,CSVLSGTANTEAFF
15,TRBV5-1,CASRERAGPTDTQYF
16,TRBV15,CATSRDGQAYNQPQHF
14,TRBV19,CASSILGNTGELFF
16,TRBV11-1,CASSLFGGAGEDTQYF
15,TRBV2,CASSPISGTYNEQFF
12,TRBV6-1,CASINYADTQYF